The clone carrying this T cell receptor beta chain was seen a single time. Its antigen is unknown. At one of its ends the junction is not consistent with the germline gene, which may arise from a read error. The CDR3 has 15 residues. Germline CDR1 SGHTA, CDR2 FQGNSA. The entry originates in a study of vaccination effects on CD4 cells after COVID-19. General study results and limits: By a late point after vaccination, infection- and vaccine-induced clones had shrunk markedly through clonal contraction.

Generated by immunoSEQ multiplex PCR, the TCRdb table keeps only in-frame clones and is missing some. This table holds about 37,000 clones, 65% to 80% found once. Once cultured for approximately ten days, the cells underwent separation to obtain CD4+ T cells. Sample: CD4+ T cells from PBMCs cultured without peptide, taken before COVID-19 vaccination. The rearrangement uses TRBV7-2 and TRBJ1-6; maybe TRBD1 (5 bases). The TCR comes from a human donor who received a COVID-19 vaccine. The CDR3 spells CASSLAGPPNSSLHF. The CDR3 region has the DNA TGTGCCAGCAGCTTAGCGGGACCTCCTAATTCATCCCTCCACTTT. Based on the CDR3 plus reference TRBV7-2 and TRBJ1-6, the full variable domain is GAGVSQSPSNKVTEKGKDVELRCDPISGHTALYWYRQSLGQGLEFLIYFQGNSAPDKSGLPSDRFSAERTGGSVSTLTIQRTQQEDSAVYLCASSLAGPPNSSLHFGNGTRLTVT.